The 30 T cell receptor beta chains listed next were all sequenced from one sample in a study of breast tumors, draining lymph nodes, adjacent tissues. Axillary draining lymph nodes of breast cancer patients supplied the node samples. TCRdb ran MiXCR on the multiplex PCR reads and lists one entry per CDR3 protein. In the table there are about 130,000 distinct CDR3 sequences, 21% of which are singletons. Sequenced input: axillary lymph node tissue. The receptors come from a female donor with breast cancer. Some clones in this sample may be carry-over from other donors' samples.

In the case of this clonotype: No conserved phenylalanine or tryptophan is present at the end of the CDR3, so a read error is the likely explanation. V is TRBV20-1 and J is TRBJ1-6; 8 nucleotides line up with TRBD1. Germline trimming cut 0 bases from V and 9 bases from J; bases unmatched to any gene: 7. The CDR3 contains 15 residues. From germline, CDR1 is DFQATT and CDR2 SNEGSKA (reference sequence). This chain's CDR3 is CSARDHAQGGSPLHS. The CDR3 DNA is TGCAGTGCTAGAGATCACGCACAGGGGGGTTCACCCCTCCACTCT.

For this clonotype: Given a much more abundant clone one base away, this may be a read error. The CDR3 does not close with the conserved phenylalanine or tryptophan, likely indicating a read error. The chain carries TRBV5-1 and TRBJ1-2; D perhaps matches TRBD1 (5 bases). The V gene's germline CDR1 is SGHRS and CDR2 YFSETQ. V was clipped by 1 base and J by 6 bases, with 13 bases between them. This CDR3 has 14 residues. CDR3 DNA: TGCGCCAGCAGCTTGTGGGGGGAGCAAGATGGCTACACCCTC. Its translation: CASSLWGEQDGYTL.

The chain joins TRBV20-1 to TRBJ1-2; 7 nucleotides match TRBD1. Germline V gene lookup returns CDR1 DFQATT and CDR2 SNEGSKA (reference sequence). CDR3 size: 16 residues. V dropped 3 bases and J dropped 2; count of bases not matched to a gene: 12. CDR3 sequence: CSARGGEGQLNYGYTF. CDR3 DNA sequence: TGCAGTGCTAGGGGAGGAGAGGGACAGTTAAACTATGGCTACACCTTC.

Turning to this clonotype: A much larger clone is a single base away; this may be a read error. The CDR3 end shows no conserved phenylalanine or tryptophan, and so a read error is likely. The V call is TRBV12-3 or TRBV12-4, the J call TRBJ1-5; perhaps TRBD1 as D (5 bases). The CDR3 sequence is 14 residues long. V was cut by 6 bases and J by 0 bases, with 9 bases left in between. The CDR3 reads CASSRTGSNQPQHL. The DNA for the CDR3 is TGTGCCAGCAGCCGAACAGGTAGCAATCAGCCCCAGCATCTT.

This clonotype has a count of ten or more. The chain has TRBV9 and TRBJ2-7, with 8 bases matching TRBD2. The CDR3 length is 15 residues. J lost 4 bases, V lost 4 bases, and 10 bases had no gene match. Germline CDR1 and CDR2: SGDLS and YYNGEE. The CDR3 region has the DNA TGTGCCAGCAGCCCCCACCCGGGACTAGATTACGAGCAGTACTTC. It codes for CASSPHPGLDYEQYF.

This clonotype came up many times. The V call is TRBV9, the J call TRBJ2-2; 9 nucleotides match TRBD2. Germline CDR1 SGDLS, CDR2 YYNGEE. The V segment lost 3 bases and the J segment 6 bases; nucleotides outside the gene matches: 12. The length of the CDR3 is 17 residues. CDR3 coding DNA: TGTGCCAGCAGCGCGATTAGCGGGAGCCTTGAGGCCGGGGAGCTGTTTTTT. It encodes CASSAISGSLEAGELFF.

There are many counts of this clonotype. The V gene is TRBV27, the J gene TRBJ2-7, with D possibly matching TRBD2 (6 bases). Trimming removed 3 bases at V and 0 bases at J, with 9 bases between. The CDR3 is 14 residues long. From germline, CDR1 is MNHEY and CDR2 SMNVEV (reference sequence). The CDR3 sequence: CASSLRGPSYEQYF. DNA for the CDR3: TGTGCCAGCAGTTTGCGGGGCCCCTCCTACGAGCAGTACTTC.

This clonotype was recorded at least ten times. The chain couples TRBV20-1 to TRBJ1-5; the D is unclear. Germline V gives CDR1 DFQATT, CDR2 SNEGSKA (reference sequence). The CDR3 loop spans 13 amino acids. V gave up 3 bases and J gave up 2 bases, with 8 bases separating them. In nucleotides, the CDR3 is TGCAGTGCTAGGGGAGGCGGCAATCAGCCCCAGCATTTT. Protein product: CSARGGGNQPQHF.

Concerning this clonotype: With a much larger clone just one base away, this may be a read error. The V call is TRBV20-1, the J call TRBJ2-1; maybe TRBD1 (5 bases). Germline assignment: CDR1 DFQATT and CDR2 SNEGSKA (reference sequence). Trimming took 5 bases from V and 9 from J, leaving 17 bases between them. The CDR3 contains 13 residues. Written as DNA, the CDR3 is TGCAGTGCTCCTTCTCGTCCAAGGGGTGAGCAGTTCTTC. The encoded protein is CSAPSRPRGEQFF.

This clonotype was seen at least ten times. Written as DNA, the CDR3 is TGTGCCAGCAGTTTAGTAGCGGGAGGTACCAACAATGAGCAGTTCTTC. Translation gives CASSLVAGGTNNEQFF. The chain has TRBV27 and TRBJ2-1; 10 nucleotides agree with TRBD2. The trim removed 2 bases at V and 5 bases at J, leaving 6 bases unmatched. CDR3 size: 16 residues. The germline V gene has CDR1 MNHEY and CDR2 SMNVEV (reference sequence).

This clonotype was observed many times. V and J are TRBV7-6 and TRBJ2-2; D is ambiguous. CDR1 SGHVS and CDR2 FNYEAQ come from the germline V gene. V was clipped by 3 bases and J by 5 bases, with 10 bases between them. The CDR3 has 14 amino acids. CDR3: CASSFATGTGELFF. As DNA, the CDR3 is TGTGCCAGCAGCTTTGCGACTGGTACCGGGGAGCTGTTTTTT.

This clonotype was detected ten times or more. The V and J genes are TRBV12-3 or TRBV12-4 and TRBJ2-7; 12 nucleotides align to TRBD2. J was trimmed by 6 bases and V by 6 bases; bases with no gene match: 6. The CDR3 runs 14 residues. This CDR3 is CASRRTSGAGEQYF. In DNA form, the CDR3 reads TGTGCCAGCAGGAGGACTAGCGGGGCGGGCGAGCAGTACTTC.

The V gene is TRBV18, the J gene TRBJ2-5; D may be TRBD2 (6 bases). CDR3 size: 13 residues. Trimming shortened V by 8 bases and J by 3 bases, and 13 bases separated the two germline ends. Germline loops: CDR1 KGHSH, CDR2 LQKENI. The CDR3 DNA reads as TGTGCCAGCCTCGGGGTAGCGGAAGAGACCCAGTACTTC. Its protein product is CASLGVAEETQYF.

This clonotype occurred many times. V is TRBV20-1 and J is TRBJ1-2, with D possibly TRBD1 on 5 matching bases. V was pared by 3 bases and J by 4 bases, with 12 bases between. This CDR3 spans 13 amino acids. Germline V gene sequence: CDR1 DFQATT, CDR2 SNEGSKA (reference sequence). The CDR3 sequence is CSASPGGIYGYTF. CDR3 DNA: TGCAGTGCTAGTCCCGGGGGTATCTATGGCTACACCTTC.

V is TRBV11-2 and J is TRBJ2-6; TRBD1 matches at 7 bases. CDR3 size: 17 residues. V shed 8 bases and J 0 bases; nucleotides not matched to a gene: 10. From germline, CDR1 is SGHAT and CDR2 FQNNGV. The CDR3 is CASSDRASLSGANVLTF. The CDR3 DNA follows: TGTGCCAGCTCTGACAGGGCATCCCTCTCTGGGGCCAACGTCCTGACTTTC.

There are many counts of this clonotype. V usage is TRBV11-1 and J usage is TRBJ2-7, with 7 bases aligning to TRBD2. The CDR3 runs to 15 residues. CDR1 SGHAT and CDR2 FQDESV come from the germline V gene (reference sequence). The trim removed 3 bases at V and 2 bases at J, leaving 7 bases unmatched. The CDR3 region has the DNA TGTGCCAGCAGCTTCGGGACTATCGCTACCTACGAGCAGTACTTC. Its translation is CASSFGTIATYEQYF.

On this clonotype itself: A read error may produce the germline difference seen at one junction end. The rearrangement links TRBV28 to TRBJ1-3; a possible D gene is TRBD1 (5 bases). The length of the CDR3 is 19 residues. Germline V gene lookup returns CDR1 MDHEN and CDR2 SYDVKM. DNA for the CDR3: TGTGCCAGCACCCAAAGCTTGGGGGATTCAAATTACTCTGGAAACACCATGTATTTT. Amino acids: CASTQSLGDSNYSGNTMYF.

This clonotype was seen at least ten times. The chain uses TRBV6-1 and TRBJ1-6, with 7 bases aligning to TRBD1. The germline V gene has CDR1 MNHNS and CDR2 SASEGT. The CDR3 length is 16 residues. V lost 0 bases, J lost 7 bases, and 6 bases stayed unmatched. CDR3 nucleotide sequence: TGTGCCAGCAGTGAAGCGCTCCCAGGGGGGAATTCACCCCTCCACTTT. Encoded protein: CASSEALPGGNSPLHF.

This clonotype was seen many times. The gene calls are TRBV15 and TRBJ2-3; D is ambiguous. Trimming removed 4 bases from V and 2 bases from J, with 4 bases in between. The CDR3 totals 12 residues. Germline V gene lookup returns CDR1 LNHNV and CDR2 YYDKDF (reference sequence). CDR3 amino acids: CATSTNTDTQYF. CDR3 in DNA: TGTGCCACCAGCACCAACACAGATACGCAGTATTTT. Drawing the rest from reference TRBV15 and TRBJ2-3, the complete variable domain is DAMVIQNPRYQVTQFGKPVTLSCSQTLNHNVMYWYQQKSSQAPKLLFHYYDKDFNNEADTPDNFQSRRPNTSFCFLDIRSPGLGDTAMYLCATSTNTDTQYFGPGTRLTVL.

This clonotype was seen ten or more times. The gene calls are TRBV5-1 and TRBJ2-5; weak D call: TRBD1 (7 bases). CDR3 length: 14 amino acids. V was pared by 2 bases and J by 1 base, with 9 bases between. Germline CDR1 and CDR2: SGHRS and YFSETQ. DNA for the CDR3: TGCGCCAGCAGCTTCAGGGGGGCCCAAGAGACCCAGTACTTC. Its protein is CASSFRGAQETQYF.

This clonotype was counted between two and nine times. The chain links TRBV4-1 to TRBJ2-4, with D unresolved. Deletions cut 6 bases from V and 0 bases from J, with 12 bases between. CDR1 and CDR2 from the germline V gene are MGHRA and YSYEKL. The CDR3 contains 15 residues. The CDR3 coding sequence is TGCGCCAGCAGTCCAATGCGGCTAGCCAAAAACATTCAGTACTTC. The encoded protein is CASSPMRLAKNIQYF.

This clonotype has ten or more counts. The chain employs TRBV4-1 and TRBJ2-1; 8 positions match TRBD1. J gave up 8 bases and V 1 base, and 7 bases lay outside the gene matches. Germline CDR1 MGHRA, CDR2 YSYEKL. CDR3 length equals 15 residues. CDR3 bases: TGCGCCAGCAGCCAAGCCAGCAGGGGGCACGATGAGCAGTTCTTC. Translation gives CASSQASRGHDEQFF.

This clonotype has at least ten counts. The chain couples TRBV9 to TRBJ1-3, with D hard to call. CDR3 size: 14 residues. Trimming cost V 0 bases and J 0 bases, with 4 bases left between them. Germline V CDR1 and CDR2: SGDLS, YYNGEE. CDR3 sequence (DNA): TGTGCCAGCAGCGTAGGGTACTCTGGAAACACCATATATTTT. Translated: CASSVGYSGNTIYF.

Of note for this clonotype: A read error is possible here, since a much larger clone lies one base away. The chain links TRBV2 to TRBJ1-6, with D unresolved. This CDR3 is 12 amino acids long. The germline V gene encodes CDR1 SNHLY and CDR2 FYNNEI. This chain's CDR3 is CASRVGNLPLHF. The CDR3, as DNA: TGTGCCAGCAGGGTGGGGAATTTACCCCTCCACTTT.

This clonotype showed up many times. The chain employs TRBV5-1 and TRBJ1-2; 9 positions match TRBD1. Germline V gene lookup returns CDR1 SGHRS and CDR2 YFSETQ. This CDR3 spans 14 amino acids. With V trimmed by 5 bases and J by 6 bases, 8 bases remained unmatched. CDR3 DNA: TGCGCCAGCAGGGCCGGGACAGGGATTCATGGCTACACCTTC. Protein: CASRAGTGIHGYTF.

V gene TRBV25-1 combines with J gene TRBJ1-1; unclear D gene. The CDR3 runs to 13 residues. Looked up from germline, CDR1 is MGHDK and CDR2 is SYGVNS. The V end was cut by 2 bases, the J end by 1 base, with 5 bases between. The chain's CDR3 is CASSEGSNTEAFF. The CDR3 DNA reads TGTGCCAGCAGTGAAGGGTCGAACACTGAAGCTTTCTTT.

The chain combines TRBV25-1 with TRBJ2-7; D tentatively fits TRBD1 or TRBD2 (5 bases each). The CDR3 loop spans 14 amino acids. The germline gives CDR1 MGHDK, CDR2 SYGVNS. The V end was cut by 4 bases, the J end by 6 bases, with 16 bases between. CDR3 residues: CASSGGGTLSEQYF. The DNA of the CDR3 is TGTGCCAGCAGTGGCGGTGGGACCTTAAGCGAGCAGTACTTC.

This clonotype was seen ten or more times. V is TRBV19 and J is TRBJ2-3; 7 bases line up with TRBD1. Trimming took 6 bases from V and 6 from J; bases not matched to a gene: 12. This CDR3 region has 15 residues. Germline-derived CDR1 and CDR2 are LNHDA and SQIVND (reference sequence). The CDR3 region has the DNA TGTGCCAGTAGCGTCACGGGGCGAGGGGGCGATACGCAGTATTTT. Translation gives CASSVTGRGGDTQYF.

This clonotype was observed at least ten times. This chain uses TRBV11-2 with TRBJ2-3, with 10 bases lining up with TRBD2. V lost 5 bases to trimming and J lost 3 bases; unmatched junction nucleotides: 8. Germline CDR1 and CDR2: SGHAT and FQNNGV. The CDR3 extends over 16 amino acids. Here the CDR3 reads CASSQVAGGVTDTQYF. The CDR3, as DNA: TGTGCCAGCAGCCAGGTAGCGGGAGGTGTGACAGATACGCAGTATTTT.

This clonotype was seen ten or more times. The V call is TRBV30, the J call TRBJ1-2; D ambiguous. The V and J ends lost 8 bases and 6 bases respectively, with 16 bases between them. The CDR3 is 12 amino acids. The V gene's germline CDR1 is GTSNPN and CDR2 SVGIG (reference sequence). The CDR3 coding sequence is TGTGCCCACAGCGGGATCGGGGATGGCTACACCTTC. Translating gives CAHSGIGDGYTF.